The rows below give T cell receptor beta chains drawn from one sample of a study of blood T cell repertoires in COVID-19. Only in-frame clones appear in the TCRdb table, and some are missing; sequencing was by immunoSEQ multiplex PCR. The sample has about 100,000 clones; 80% to 90% are singletons. The sample consisted of peripheral blood. The receptors originated from a woman in her 30s with acute or convalescent COVID-19. Each CDR3 is given with its conserved first and last residue.

V,length,CDR3
TRBV11-3,12,CASSSDLGKLFF
TRBV6-6,13,CASNPRQGAEAFF
TRBV28,16,CASSSPQTGERDEQYF
TRBV7-9,13,CASSPGLGDGYTF
TRBV28,15,CASTPQGVRTNGYTF
TRBV11-1,15,CASSLAGLISDTQYF
TRBV28,15,CASSRSGGGPYEQYF
TRBV7-9,14,CASSSSGAYNEQFF
TRBV3-1/TRBV3-2,16,CASSQEGTGPGSPLHF
TRBV5-1,15,CASSARAGGPNEQFF
TRBV10-3,15,CAISESAAGLDEAFF
TRBV23-1,22,CASKKTSGGQEGARSSYNEQFF
TRBV3-1/TRBV3-2,17,CASSQDVSLAGADTQYF
TRBV6-5,15,CASSRSQGSNEKLFF
TRBV14,13,CASSQGGPEKLFF
TRBV9,12,CASSVGNSGYTF
TRBV10-3,14,CAISGDRNSYEQYF
TRBV28,15,CASSKRDRYTYGYTF
TRBV7-3,18,CASSPSGLAGGLAGELFF
TRBV4-2,18,CASSPTNRGPGGNTEAFF
TRBV28,12,CASSVTGYGYTF
TRBV10-1,19,CASSPASTGTGVLNYGYTF